The following is a TCR beta chain sequence with its context. Its antigen has not been determined. No much larger clonotype is one base removed from it; base qualities were not supplied. To sequence the TCRbeta CDR3 region, genomic DNA was isolated from the sorted cells. TCRbeta CDR3 regions were sequenced using the immunoSEQ Assay. TCRdb provides this immuneACCESS table in a form limited to in-frame rearrangements. Some clones are lacking; in checked studies, under half of them reflect an unresolved V gene, and why the rest are absent is not known. A total of 99,000 or so clones appear in this sample, just under 95% of them only once. The leading ten clones occupy around 0.3% of the sample. This sample was included in a study of OX40 agonist ivuxolimab in advanced cancers. Describing the broader study: Ivuxolimab was an agonistic, fully human IgG2 monoclonal antibody directed against OX40 (CD134), a costimulatory receptor. Of the approximately 50 dose-escalation patients, hepatocellular carcinoma was present in roughly 19, melanoma in about 15, renal cell carcinoma in 9 and head and neck cancer in 9. Patients were allowed to have had prior anti-PD-1, anti-PD-L1 or anti-CTLA-4 therapy, and roughly 40% of the dose-escalation patients had been treated with checkpoint inhibitors. The paper reports the monotherapy dose-escalation portion (N of about 51 patients) of the phase I ivuxolimab trial. Peripheral TCRbeta sequencing was intended to test whether TCR sequence diversity was altered and clonal T-cell expansion was caused by ivuxolimab. Partial responses occurred in three dose-escalation patients, of whom one had hepatocellular carcinoma and two had cutaneous melanoma. In the dose-escalation cohort, more than 80% of patients were male, and the mean age was 60 years with a range of about 20 to 90. Intravenous ivuxolimab was administered to patients every 2 weeks at six dose levels: 0.01, 0.1, 0.3, 1.5, 3 and 10 mg/kg.

From cysteine to phenylalanine, the CDR3 is 13 amino acids long. Just CDR3 DNA is preserved here, 39 bases in frame from base 1. CDR1 and CDR2, per the germline V gene (reference sequence), are SGHNT and YYREEE. Relative to germline, V is 2 bases shorter and J is 4 bases shorter, with 7 bases between their ends. Broad study findings and their caveats: Clonal expansion of both CD4+ and CD8+ blood T cells was observed from baseline to week 6 at doses 0.1 to 3.0 mg/kg. Low levels of normalized T-cell clonal expansion were also seen in some patients who did not respond. Partial responders in the 0.1-3.0 mg/kg groups had among the lowest normalized peripheral clonal expansion, especially among CD8+ T cells. The antigen specificity of the peripheral T cells that underwent clonal expansion was not determined. After ivuxolimab, CD8+ T cells had more expanded clones than CD4+ T cells on average.

The trial excluded patients who had a history of autoimmune disease or were on systemic immunosuppression. Peripheral blood for TCR sequencing was collected from all dose cohorts at baseline, on cycle 4 day 1, and on cycle 7 day 1. Samples came from an open-label, multicenter, first-in-human phase I dose-escalation trial of ivuxolimab. The trial enrolled adults with locally advanced or metastatic head and neck squamous cell, hepatocellular, melanoma or renal cell carcinoma. CD4+ and CD8+ T cells were sorted separately from peripheral blood before TCR sequencing. This TCR derives from an adult with an advanced solid tumor such as melanoma, head and neck, liver or kidney cancer. The chain is assembled from TRBV5-4 and TRBJ1-5; the best D guess is TRBD1, with 5 bases matching. The starting material was CD4+ or CD8+ T cells sorted from blood, obtained in a trial of the OX40 agonist ivuxolimab. The DNA is TGTGCCAGCAGCTTAAACAGGAATCAGCCCCAGCATTTT. This yields the protein CASSLNRNQPQHF.